This T cell receptor (beta chain) was sequenced in a study of spatial heterogeneity in lung cancer. Overall study context: The 60 to 80 donors had untreated early-stage non-small cell lung cancer. PBMC samples from follow-up, when available, were sequenced at a median of approximately two years post-resection.

A unique molecular identifier was carried by every single TCR cDNA molecule. TCRdb reanalysed the 5' RACE reads using MiXCR and keeps one entry per CDR3 protein. The sample contains some 120,000 distinct CDR3 sequences, 9% to 15% of which appear only once. Sample time point: blood at routine non-recurrence follow-up after resection. Without sorting, whole RNA was sequenced from tumor, nontumor lung or frozen PBMC. The table lists this clonotype with a few counts. This CDR3 has 16 amino acids. Trimming cost V 3 bases and J 6 bases; bases outside gene matches: 3. This receptor was taken from a male donor with early-stage non-small cell lung cancer. The chain combines TRBV12-3 or TRBV12-4 with TRBJ1-6; 12 bases fit TRBD1. The source material was PBMCs, sampled at follow-up. The CDR3 DNA follows: TGTGCCAGCAGTTTCGGGACAGGGGGCTTTAATTCACCCCTCCACTTT. Its protein product is CASSFGTGGFNSPLHF.